A selection of T cell receptor beta chains follows, all from one sample in a study of shared clonotypes between healthy human individuals. Sequenced by immunoSEQ multiplex PCR; TCRdb stores in-frame clones only, minus some. Among 2 million to 2.5 million clones listed, 85% to 95% were seen once. Specimen: naive CD4+ T cells sorted from blood. These receptors were obtained from a man aged 18-30 years in good health. Each CDR3 is given with its conserved first and last residue. Fields, in order: CDR3 length, V gene, clone size, J gene, D gene, CDR3 DNA, CDR3 protein. D genes are given only for firm matches. Clone size is stated in some rows and not others, as once, few, many or a class when expanded.

16	TRBV21-1	NA	TRBJ2-1	NA	TGTGCCAGCAGCAAATGTCGCAGGAATTCCTACAATGAGCAGTTCTTC	CASSKCRRNSYNEQFF
13	TRBV5-1	NA	TRBJ1-1	NA	TGCGCCAGCAGCTTCATCGAGGACACTGAAGCTTTCTTT	CASSFIEDTEAFF
13	TRBV10-2	NA	TRBJ2-3	NA	TGCGCCAGCATGGGTCGGGCGGCAGATACGCAGTATTTT	CASMGRAADTQYF
14	TRBV28	NA	TRBJ1-1	NA	TGTGCCAGCAGTCTCCCCAGGGGGAACACTGAAGCTTTCTTT	CASSLPRGNTEAFF
16	TRBV7-2	NA	TRBJ2-3	TRBD1	TGTGCCAGCAGCTTAGCAGGGGGCTCTGGCACAGATACGCAGTATTTT	CASSLAGGSGTDTQYF
12	TRBV10-3	NA	TRBJ1-5	NA	TGTGCCAGCTCGGAACAGGGTCAGCCCCAGCATTTT	CASSEQGQPQHF
16	TRBV10-2	NA	TRBJ2-6	NA	TGCGCCAGCAGTGAGTCGAAAGCATCGGGGGCCAACGTCCTGACTTTC	CASSESKASGANVLTF
14	TRBV2	NA	TRBJ1-5	NA	TGTGCCAGCAGTGATTTAACAGGGTCCCAGCCCCAGCATTTT	CASSDLTGSQPQHF
17	TRBV5-6	NA	TRBJ2-1	TRBD2	TGTGCCAGCAGCTTGAGTCCAGCGGGGTCGGGTTACAATGAGCAGTTCTTC	CASSLSPAGSGYNEQFF
16	TRBV5-1	NA	TRBJ2-3	TRBD2	TGCGCCAGCAGCGGAGGACTAGCGGGGAACGTAGGTACGCAGTATTTT	CASSGGLAGNVGTQYF
16	TRBV7-9	NA	TRBJ2-3	TRBD1	TGTGCCAGCAGCTTAGGGACAGGGGGCGGCACAGATACGCAGTATTTT	CASSLGTGGGTDTQYF
11	TRBV30	NA	TRBJ2-1	NA	TGTGCCTGGAGCGACAACAATGAGCAGTTCTTC	CAWSDNNEQFF
13	TRBV6-6	NA	TRBJ1-5	NA	TGTGCCAGCAGTTCGTTTCCAGGTCAGCCCCAGCATTTT	CASSSFPGQPQHF
11	TRBV20-1	once	TRBJ1-1	NA	TGCAGTGCTAGGCTGAACACTGAAGCTTTCTTT	CSARLNTEAFF
15	TRBV6-6	NA	TRBJ1-1	NA	TGTGCCAGCAGTCCCCTAGACAGTTCGAACACTGAAGCTTTCTTT	CASSPLDSSNTEAFF
11	TRBV30	few	TRBJ1-6	NA	TGTGCCTGGAGGGAAAATTCACCCCTCCACTTT	CAWRENSPLHF
15	TRBV28	NA	TRBJ2-7	TRBD2	TGTGCCAGCAGCTCGGGACTAGCGGGAGTCTACGAGCAGTACTTC	CASSSGLAGVYEQYF
15	TRBV9	NA	TRBJ2-3	TRBD2	TGTGCCAGCAGCCTAGCGGGGGGGCCCACAGATACGCAGTATTTT	CASSLAGGPTDTQYF
15	TRBV7-9	once	TRBJ2-7	NA	TGTGCCAGCAGCTTATATTCACAGCTCTCCTACGAGCAGTACTTC	CASSLYSQLSYEQYF
14	TRBV5-1	NA	TRBJ2-5	NA	TGCGCCAGCAAGGAACAGATGTACCAAGAGACCCAGTACTTC	CASKEQMYQETQYF
14	TRBV5-1	NA	TRBJ2-7	TRBD1	TGCGCCAGCAGCCCAGGACAGGGCGGCTACGAGCAGTACTTC	CASSPGQGGYEQYF
13	TRBV30	NA	TRBJ2-7	NA	TGTGCCTGGAGTTCCGCTGGTCCTAACGAGCAGTACTTC	CAWSSAGPNEQYF
16	TRBV28	NA	TRBJ2-7	TRBD1	TGTGCCAGCAGCCGAGATCGACAGGGGGCTGTGTACGAGCAGTACTTC	CASSRDRQGAVYEQYF
16	TRBV6-1	NA	TRBJ2-5	TRBD2	TGTGCCAGCAGTGAAACCCCTAGCGGGCCGTGGGAGACCCAGTACTTC	CASSETPSGPWETQYF
12	TRBV28	NA	TRBJ1-2	NA	TGTGCCAGCCTTACAGGTGACTATGGCTACACCTTC	CASLTGDYGYTF
11	TRBV5-1	once	TRBJ2-7	NA	TGCGCCAGCAGGGGGGAGGTCGAGCAGTACTTC	CASRGEVEQYF
17	TRBV5-1	NA	TRBJ2-1	NA	TGCGCCAGCAGCTTGGGAGGGTCGGGGGTTGGAAACAATGAGCAGTTCTTC	CASSLGGSGVGNNEQFF
17	TRBV19	NA	TRBJ2-6	TRBD1	TGTGCCAGTAGTACTGGACAGGGACGGTCTGGGGCCAACGTCCTGACTTTC	CASSTGQGRSGANVLTF
16	TRBV28	NA	TRBJ1-2	NA	TGTGCCAGCAGTACCCCCGGGGAGACAGCTAACTATGGCTACACCTTC	CASSTPGETANYGYTF
11	TRBV6-5	NA	TRBJ1-1	NA	TGTGCCAGCAGCCACGAGACTGAAGCTTTCTTT	CASSHETEAFF
14	TRBV5-6	once	TRBJ2-7	NA	TGTGCCAGCAGCCGGCGGGACGGCTCCTACGAGCAGTACTTC	CASSRRDGSYEQYF
13	TRBV10-3	NA	TRBJ1-6	NA	TGTGCCATCAGTCGGGGGAATAACTCACCCCTCCACTTT	CAISRGNNSPLHF
13	TRBV30	NA	TRBJ2-2	NA	TGTGCCTGGAGTGCAGAACCCACCGGGGAGCTGTTTTTT	CAWSAEPTGELFF
13	TRBV5-1	NA	TRBJ1-2	TRBD1	TGCGCCAGCAGCCTTGACAGGGGGCCGGGGATCACCTTC	CASSLDRGPGITF
15	TRBV30	NA	TRBJ1-5	TRBD1	TGTGCCTGGAGTCAGGAGGGACAGGGCGGTCAGCCCCAGCATTTT	CAWSQEGQGGQPQHF
16	TRBV21-1	NA	TRBJ2-7	NA	TGTGCCAGCAGCCATGGGGGGGAGGAGCCTGACTACGAGCAGTACTTC	CASSHGGEEPDYEQYF
21	TRBV15	NA	TRBJ1-5	TRBD1	TGTGCCACCAGCAGAGGAATTACAACAGGGGTGGGGGATTATAGCAATCAGCCCCAGCATTTT	CATSRGITTGVGDYSNQPQHF
14	TRBV5-4	NA	TRBJ1-2	TRBD1	TGTGCCAGCAGCTTTGGGGACAGGGGGTATGGCTACACCTTC	CASSFGDRGYGYTF
12	TRBV28	NA	TRBJ1-5	NA	TGTGCCAGCAGTTTAAGGCTGGAGCCCCAGCATTTT	CASSLRLEPQHF
15	TRBV6-6	NA	TRBJ2-7	TRBD1	TGTGCCAGCAGTTACCCGGGACAGGGGACCTACGAGCAGTACTTC	CASSYPGQGTYEQYF
13	TRBV28	NA	TRBJ1-1	NA	TGTGCCAGCAGTTTGACCCATTACACTGAAGCTTTCTTT	CASSLTHYTEAFF
9	TRBV9	NA	TRBJ2-7	NA	TGTGCCCCACTCTACGAGCAGTACTTC	CAPLYEQYF
15	TRBV6-5	once	TRBJ2-6	NA	TGTGCCAGCAGGCCCGGCAGGTCTGGGGCCAACGTCCTGACTTTC	CASRPGRSGANVLTF
15	TRBV7-2	NA	TRBJ2-7	TRBD1	TGTGCCAGCAGCGAAGGGACAGGGAGCTCCTACGAGCAGTACTTC	CASSEGTGSSYEQYF
15	TRBV5-6	NA	TRBJ2-7	TRBD2	TGCGCCAGCAGCCAAGACGGGGGGAGCACCTACGAGCAGTACTTC	CASSQDGGSTYEQYF
13	TRBV5-4	NA	TRBJ1-1	NA	TGTGCCAGCAGCCCAGACCTCGTCTCGGGAGCTTTCTTT	CASSPDLVSGAFF
14	TRBV6-1	once	TRBJ1-5	TRBD1	TGTGCCAGCAGTTATAATGACAGGGCTCAGCCCCAGCATTTT	CASSYNDRAQPQHF
14	TRBV4-3	NA	TRBJ2-5	TRBD2	TGCGCCAGCAGCCAGAATAGCGGGACAGAGACCCAGTACTTC	CASSQNSGTETQYF
19	TRBV29-1	NA	TRBJ2-2	TRBD2	TGCAGCGTTGAAGAAGGAATAGGTAGCGGGGCTTCACACACCGGGGAGCTGTTTTTT	CSVEEGIGSGASHTGELFF
16	TRBV9	NA	TRBJ1-1	TRBD1	TGTGCCAGCAGCGCAGGGGGACAGGGGATGAACACTGAAGCTTTCTTT	CASSAGGQGMNTEAFF
15	TRBV29-1	NA	TRBJ2-1	TRBD1	TGCAGCGTTGCCGGGACAGGTAGAAACAACAATGAGCAGTTCTTC	CSVAGTGRNNNEQFF
15	TRBV19	NA	TRBJ2-3	NA	TGTGCCAGTAGTAGCCCCGGAGGGGGGTTAGATACGCAGTATTTT	CASSSPGGGLDTQYF
16	TRBV7-2	NA	TRBJ2-7	NA	TGTGCCAGCAGCTTAGGGGGGTCTAGCGTACCCTACGAGCAGTACTTC	CASSLGGSSVPYEQYF
11	TRBV20-1	NA	TRBJ1-1	NA	TGCAGTACCGCGGGGGAAACTGAAGCTTTCTTT	CSTAGETEAFF
13	TRBV19	NA	TRBJ2-3	NA	TGTGCCAGTAGTAACACCCATCAGGATACGCAGTATTTT	CASSNTHQDTQYF